A selection of T cell receptor beta chains follows, all from one sample in a study of cytomegalovirus exposure and HLA in healthy donors. Using immunoSEQ multiplex PCR, the repertoire was profiled, and TCRdb retains in-frame clones only, with some absent. Of 210,000 or so clones in the sample, about 80% were seen once. Sequencing was carried out using PBMCs. The receptor set was obtained from a man aged 18 to 35 in good health and CMV-seronegative. Both conserved end residues are trimmed from each CDR3. Size is stated for part of the rows, as once, few or many counts, or as a class when the clone is expanded.

TRBJ2-2 TRBV9 once ASSVLGGVDTGELF
TRBJ1-2 TRBV29-1 NA SVTGQGSNYGYT
TRBJ1-1 TRBV10-3 NA AIRTRESTEAF
TRBJ1-3 TRBV28 NA ASSSTVISGNTIY
TRBJ2-7 TRBV7-2 NA ASSLHSGTGREQY
TRBJ1-4 TRBV19 NA ASSRAGNEKLF
TRBJ1-1 TRBV7-9 once ASSPLETAEAF
TRBJ2-7 TRBV28 once ASSLQPGTGWDEQY
TRBJ1-1 TRBV5-4 NA ASSTRARDTEAF
TRBJ1-4 TRBV6-5 NA ASRGTGREKLF
TRBJ1-1 TRBV5-1 NA ASSLAASTDMNTEAF
TRBJ2-7 TRBV5-1 once ASTLPEAPTKEQY
TRBJ2-5 TRBV5-8 NA ASSLGRAGGKETQY
TRBJ2-1 TRBV7-9 few ASSSTGIQRDEQF
TRBJ2-7 TRBV5-4 few ASSLAPTSGTFYEQY